These 31 T cell receptor beta chains came from one sample sequenced in a study of cytomegalovirus exposure and HLA in healthy donors. Primers: 60 Vbeta forward and 13 Jbeta reverse. TCRdb's table, derived via immunoSEQ multiplex PCR, lists solely in-frame clones and lacks some. The table shows tens of thousands of clones, with more than 75% occurring only once. The specimen was PBMCs. The receptor source for this set is a man aged 18 to 30 in good health and CMV-seronegative.

The rearrangement links TRBV5-1 to TRBJ1-3; D is ambiguous. Germline CDR1 is SGHRS and CDR2 is YFSETQ. CDR3 size: 13 residues. Trimming left V 0 bases short and J 7 bases short, with 8 bases between. For the CDR3, the DNA is TGCGCCAGCAGCTTGGAACTAGGGAACACCATATATTTT. Its translation: CASSLELGNTIYF.

V gene TRBV5-4 combines with J gene TRBJ2-5, with 7 positions matching TRBD1. V was pared by 4 bases and J by 2 bases, with 8 bases of the junction left unmatched. The germline gives CDR1 SGHNT, CDR2 YYREEE (reference sequence). CDR3 length equals 15 residues. CDR3 DNA: TGTGCCAGCAGCCTAAGGGGCAGGGGGCAAGAGACCCAGTACTTC. This codes for CASSLRGRGQETQYF.

This rearrangement joins TRBV19 to TRBJ2-1; 9 bases line up with TRBD1. This CDR3 is built from 18 residues. The ends lost 3 bases at V and 6 bases at J; junction bases unmatched: 15. In germline, CDR1 is LNHDA, CDR2 SQIVND (reference sequence). The CDR3 region has the DNA TGTGCCAGTAGTATTCTTGGGTTAGGACAGGGGAGTAGCAATGAGCAGTTCTTC. Translated, it gives CASSILGLGQGSSNEQFF.

J is TRBJ2-4 and V is TRBV4-3, with D perhaps matching TRBD2 (7 bases). Germline CDR1 LGHNA, CDR2 YSLEER. The ends were cut back, 0 bases at V and 9 bases at J, with 15 bases in the middle. This CDR3 comprises 15 residues. CDR3 loop: CASSQDRGAGGIQYF. CDR3 DNA sequence: TGCGCCAGCAGCCAAGATCGGGGGGCCGGGGGCATTCAGTACTTC.

The V call is TRBV6-4, the J call TRBJ2-2; TRBD1 matches at 9 bases. The V gene's germline CDR1 is MRHNA and CDR2 SNTAGT. Trimming took 3 bases from V and 5 from J; bases not matched to a gene: 1. The CDR3 contains 14 residues. CDR3 protein: CASSEQGATGELFF. In nucleotides, the CDR3 is TGTGCCAGCAGTGAACAGGGGGCGACCGGGGAGCTGTTTTTT.

On this clone itself: A read error may account for a junction end that differs from germline. This rearrangement joins TRBV4-3 to TRBJ2-2, with 8 bases matching TRBD2. The CDR3 runs to 19 residues. The V gene's germline CDR1 is LGHNA and CDR2 YSLEER. The CDR3 spells CASRQEMSSGAANTGELFF. Written as DNA, the CDR3 is TGCGCCAGCCGCCAAGAGATGAGTAGCGGGGCCGCGAACACCGGGGAGCTGTTTTTT.

V and J are TRBV7-9 and TRBJ2-7; D unclear. The germline V gene encodes CDR1 SEHNR and CDR2 FQNEAQ (reference sequence). Trimming took 5 bases from V and 4 from J, leaving 12 bases between them. This CDR3 comprises 13 residues. The CDR3 protein is CASSATQDYEQYF. For the CDR3, the DNA is TGTGCCAGCAGCGCAACTCAAGATTACGAGCAGTACTTC.

V and J are TRBV5-1 and TRBJ1-4, with D possibly matching TRBD1 (5 bases). CDR1 and CDR2 from the germline V gene are SGHRS and YFSETQ. With 0 bases removed from V and 7 bases from J, the gap between germline ends came to 22 bases. The CDR3 extends over 18 amino acids. The CDR3 DNA reads TGCGCCAGCAGCTTGGGGCAGGGCGCGTTTTTCGGTCGTGAAAAACTGTTTTTT. This gives the protein CASSLGQGAFFGREKLFF.

This clone was counted only a few times. The chain recombines TRBV29-1 with TRBJ2-1, with 7 bases that match TRBD2. V was pared by 6 bases and J by 4 bases, with 9 bases of the junction left unmatched. Germline assignment: CDR1 SQVTM and CDR2 ANQGSEA. This CDR3 contains 14 residues. This chain's CDR3 is CSVPRGLVYNEQFF. The CDR3 DNA sequence: TGCAGCGTGCCTCGAGGACTAGTGTACAATGAGCAGTTCTTC.

Comment on this clone: One end of the junction varies from germline; a read error may be responsible. The chain combines TRBV6-5 with TRBJ1-3; D may be TRBD1 (5 bases). CDR1 and CDR2 from the germline V gene are MNHEY and SVGAGI. This CDR3 has 14 residues. The CDR3 reads CDSSPGTERHTIYF. CDR3 DNA: TGTGACAGCAGTCCCGGGACTGAACGACACACCATATATTTT.

The chain uses TRBV5-6 and TRBJ2-3; 9 bases are a match to TRBD1. V dropped 4 bases and J dropped 3; count of bases not matched to a gene: 6. This CDR3 spans 15 amino acids. CDR1 is SGHDT and CDR2 is YYEEEE in the germline V gene. For the CDR3, the DNA is TGTGCCAGCAGCCTAACCGGGACAGGGACAGATACGCAGTATTTT. Its protein is CASSLTGTGTDTQYF.

This chain joins TRBV5-1 and TRBJ2-3, with 8 bases that match TRBD1. Germline V gene sequence: CDR1 SGHRS, CDR2 YFSETQ. V lost 4 bases and J lost 1; bases outside the gene matches: 5. The CDR3 spans 15 residues. DNA of the CDR3: TGCGCCAGCAGCCCAGGGGGCTGGGGCACAGATACGCAGTATTTT. Its translation is CASSPGGWGTDTQYF. Based on the CDR3 plus reference TRBV5-1 and TRBJ2-3, the full variable domain is KAGVTQTPRYLIKTRGQQVTLSCSPISGHRSVSWYQQTPGQGLQFLFEYFSETQRNKGNFPGRFSGRQFSNSRSEMNVSTLELGDSALYLCASSPGGWGTDTQYFGPGTRLTVL.

CDR3 amino acids: CASSLIVWGTESYEQYF. As DNA, the CDR3 is TGTGCCAGCAGCTTAATCGTTTGGGGGACAGAGTCCTACGAGCAGTACTTC. The chain recombines TRBV11-2 with TRBJ2-5; TRBD1 matches at 7 bases. The better agreement between TRBJ2-7 and the DNA end casts doubt on the J call. From germline, CDR1 is SGHAT and CDR2 FQNNGV. The CDR3 contains 17 residues.

This sequence joins TRBV15 and TRBJ1-1; 9 nucleotides agree with TRBD1. CDR1 LNHNV and CDR2 YYDKDF come from the germline V gene (reference sequence). Losses at the gene ends were 4 bases for V and 4 bases for J; bases not matched to a gene: 10. This CDR3 has 16 amino acids. The CDR3 nucleotides are TGTGCCACCAGCAACAAACTACAGGGGGCCGGCACTGAAGCTTTCTTT. Residues: CATSNKLQGAGTEAFF.

This clone showed up just once. The chain carries TRBV6-5 and TRBJ1-2; 8 nucleotides align to TRBD1. The CDR3 extends over 15 amino acids. Trimming cost V 6 bases and J 2 bases; bases outside gene matches: 8. Germline V CDR1 and CDR2: MNHEY, SVGAGI. CDR3 residues: CASRRERTGNYGYTF. In nucleotides, the CDR3 is TGTGCCAGCAGACGTGAAAGGACAGGGAACTATGGCTACACCTTC.

The chain links TRBV7-6 to TRBJ2-1; D is uncertain. With 1 base removed from V and 2 bases from J, the gap between germline ends came to 15 bases. CDR1 and CDR2 (germline): SGHVS, FNYEAQ. This CDR3 is built from 17 residues. The chain's CDR3 is CASSLVSGGRTYNEQFF. CDR3 nucleotide sequence: TGTGCCAGCAGCTTAGTCTCCGGTGGCAGGACCTACAATGAGCAGTTCTTC.

The V gene is TRBV5-6, the J gene TRBJ1-1; D is possibly TRBD1 (5 bases). Germline V gives CDR1 SGHDT, CDR2 YYEEEE. Trimming pared 3 bases from V and 1 base from J, leaving 16 bases between. This CDR3 contains 16 residues. The CDR3 DNA reads as TGTGCCAGCAGCTCAGTTAATAGGGGCCCGAACACTGAAGCTTTCTTT. It encodes CASSSVNRGPNTEAFF.

This chain links TRBV6-4 with TRBJ1-5; unclear D gene. Trimming took off 3 bases at V and 6 bases at J, with 15 bases between the two ends. The CDR3 runs to 15 residues. Germline lookup yields CDR1 MRHNA and CDR2 SNTAGT. The CDR3 is CASSEFGQKGQPQHF. CDR3 in DNA: TGTGCCAGCAGTGAGTTTGGGCAGAAAGGTCAGCCCCAGCATTTT.

This chain connects TRBV7-8 to TRBJ2-1; 7 bases align to TRBD2. V was clipped by 2 bases and J by 0 bases; unmatched bases: 10. The CDR3 has 18 residues. Germline V gene sequence: CDR1 SGHVS, CDR2 FQNEAQ. CDR3 residues: CASSLWPGRSSSYNEQFF. DNA of the CDR3: TGTGCCAGCAGCTTATGGCCCGGGAGGTCTAGCTCCTACAATGAGCAGTTCTTC. Supplemented by reference TRBV7-8 and TRBJ2-1, the full variable domain reads GAGVSQSPRYKVAKRGQDVALRCDPISGHVSLFWYQQALGQGPEFLTYFQNEAQLDKSGLPSDRFFAERPEGSVSTLKIQRTQQEDSAVYLCASSLWPGRSSSYNEQFFGPGTRLTVL.

For the CDR3, the DNA is TGTGCCAGCAGTGAAAAAATTATCGGGACAGGGGGCCGGGGCTACACCTTC. This sequence encodes CASSEKIIGTGGRGYTF. The rearrangement links TRBV6-1 to TRBJ1-2; TRBD1 aligns across 12 bases. Per germline, CDR1 MNHNS and CDR2 SASEGT. The ends lost 2 bases at V and 8 bases at J; junction bases unmatched: 12. The CDR3 consists of 17 residues.

The V gene is TRBV5-6, the J gene TRBJ1-1; D is unclear. V gave up 6 bases and J gave up 3 bases, with 18 bases separating them. Per the germline V gene, CDR1 is SGHDT and CDR2 is YYEEEE. The CDR3 sequence is 15 residues long. CDR3 DNA sequence: TGTGCCAGCATTTTCTACGAAACCCGTCACACTGAAGCTTTCTTT. Translated, it gives CASIFYETRHTEAFF.

V usage is TRBV4-3 and J usage is TRBJ2-2, with 12 nucleotides matching TRBD2. This CDR3 has 21 amino acids. V gave up 0 bases and J gave up 7 bases; unmatched junction bases: 18. Looked up from germline, CDR1 is LGHNA and CDR2 is YSLEER. The chain's CDR3 is CASSQEVLNRGTSGYHGELFF. Written as DNA, the CDR3 is TGCGCCAGCAGCCAAGAAGTGTTGAATAGGGGGACTAGCGGGTATCACGGGGAGCTGTTTTTT.

V gene TRBV6-5 combines with J gene TRBJ1-1; D gene unclear. V dropped 2 bases and J dropped 0 bases, with 7 bases sitting between them. Germline V gene lookup returns CDR1 MNHEY and CDR2 SVGAGI. The CDR3 is made up of 14 amino acids. This CDR3 is CASSYSRLNTEAFF. The CDR3 DNA sequence: TGTGCCAGCAGTTACAGTCGGTTGAACACTGAAGCTTTCTTT.

As regards this clone: A read error may account for a junction end that differs from germline. The chain couples TRBV15 to TRBJ2-2; D may correspond to TRBD1 or TRBD2 (5 bases each). The CDR3 runs to 16 residues. Per the germline V gene, CDR1 is LNHNV and CDR2 is YYDKDF (reference sequence). In DNA form, the CDR3 reads TGTGCCACCACCAGAGAGGGGCCCTGGGTGCCCGGGGAGCTGTTTTTT. Its translation: CATTREGPWVPGELFF.

This clone was detected once. The V and J genes are TRBV5-6 and TRBJ2-7; D is perhaps TRBD2 (5 bases). This CDR3 is built from 15 residues. Germline V CDR1 and CDR2: SGHDT, YYEEEE. The ends were cut back, 4 bases at V and 4 bases at J, with 18 bases in the middle. The CDR3 DNA follows: TGTGCCAGCAGCCCCCCCCGCGGAGGAAGGTACGAGCAGTACTTC. It specifies CASSPPRGGRYEQYF.

The J gene is TRBJ1-2, the V gene TRBV30, with 9 bases fitting TRBD1. The V gene end was trimmed by 0 bases and the J gene end by 7 bases; junction bases not matched to a gene: 12. Germline V gives CDR1 GTSNPN, CDR2 SVGIG (reference sequence). CDR3 length: 16 residues. The CDR3 spells CAWSVGQGMLARGYTF. As DNA, the CDR3 is TGTGCCTGGAGTGTAGGACAGGGGATGTTAGCACGTGGCTACACCTTC. Full variable domain (outside the CDR3, taken from reference TRBV30 and TRBJ1-2): SQTIHQWPATLVQPVGSPLSLECTVEGTSNPNLYWYRQAAGRGLQLLFYSVGIGQISSEVPQNLSASRPQDRQFILSSKKLLLSDSGFYLCAWSVGQGMLARGYTFGSGTRLTVV.

The genes are TRBV5-1 and TRBJ2-1; TRBD2 agrees at 11 bases. Germline V lookup: CDR1 SGHRS, CDR2 YFSETQ. The CDR3 runs to 15 residues. With 8 bases clipped from V and 9 bases from J, the junction kept 13 bases outside the gene matches. The CDR3 spells CASSLSVLAGGEQFF. In nucleotides, the CDR3 is TGCGCCAGTTCTTTAAGTGTGCTAGCGGGGGGTGAGCAGTTCTTC.

The CDR3: CAWSAVRGDEQFF. In nucleotides, the CDR3 is TGTGCCTGGAGCGCCGTCAGGGGTGATGAGCAGTTCTTC. V gene TRBV30 combines with J gene TRBJ2-1; D is possibly TRBD1 (6 bases). In germline, CDR1 is GTSNPN, CDR2 SVGIG (reference sequence). V lost 3 bases and J lost 8, with 14 bases in between. The CDR3 covers 13 residues.

V gene TRBV28 combines with J gene TRBJ2-7; 9 bases align to TRBD2. Germline V gene lookup returns CDR1 MDHEN and CDR2 SYDVKM. The trim removed 3 bases at V and 4 bases at J, leaving 10 bases unmatched. The CDR3 runs 16 residues. The CDR3 DNA reads as TGTGCCAGCAGTTTTTCGACTAGCGGTGATATTTACGAGCAGTACTTC. Translated, it gives CASSFSTSGDIYEQYF.

J is TRBJ2-2 and V is TRBV5-6, with 7 bases that match TRBD1. The CDR3 loop spans 14 amino acids. Unmatched junction bases numbered 4, after V lost 4 bases and J lost 4 bases. Per the germline V gene, CDR1 is SGHDT and CDR2 is YYEEEE. The CDR3 coding sequence is TGTGCCAGCAGCCCCGGGACAGTCACCGGGGAGCTGTTTTTT. It is translated as CASSPGTVTGELFF.

The rearrangement joins TRBV4-1 to TRBJ1-4, with D possibly TRBD1 on 6 matching bases. V lost 7 bases and J lost 10, with 19 bases in between. Germline lookup yields CDR1 MGHRA and CDR2 YSYEKL. This CDR3 is built from 14 residues. The CDR3: CASNSFGGGGKLFF. The CDR3 coding sequence is TGCGCCAGCAATTCCTTTGGGGGGGGCGGAAAACTGTTTTTT.